The entry below gives a single T cell receptor beta chain sequence along with its context. The sample is drawn from a study of blood T cell repertoires in COVID-19. The table came from immunoSEQ multiplex PCR; TCRdb's copy has only in-frame clones and leaves some out. The sample carries fewer than 130,000 clones, 75% to 80% recorded once. Input material: peripheral blood. The TCR was taken from a woman of 80 years or more with active or convalescent COVID-19.

As DNA, the CDR3 is TGTGCCAGCAGTTCACCGGGCACAGATACGCAGTATTTT. It encodes CASSSPGTDTQYF. This chain joins TRBV6-5 and TRBJ2-3; D is unclear. The V end was cut by 4 bases, the J end by 1 base, with 6 bases between. Germline values: CDR1 MNHEY, CDR2 SVGAGI. This CDR3 contains 13 residues.